This TCR beta chain was profiled in a study of cytotoxic CD8 clonotypes in ibrutinib-treated CLL. Overall study context: Patients: roughly ten relapsed/refractory, some 15 treatment-naive, roughly 17 IGHV unmutated. Study-wide points: Among the clonotypes, public ones were uncommon and contracted or held stable on treatment. Clonality was higher at ibrutinib response and returned toward baseline at progression. Clonality at baseline surpassed age-matched healthy donors and tracked circulating CD8+ T-cell counts.

Only in-frame clones appear in the TCRdb table, and some are missing; sequencing was by immunoSEQ multiplex PCR. The repertoire holds fewer than 300,000 clones, with more than 70% as singletons. As regards this clone: The antigen is unknown.

The CDR3 is made up of 15 amino acids. The ends lost 11 bases at V and 3 bases at J; junction bases unmatched: 11. The germline V gene encodes CDR1 SNHLY and CDR2 FYNNEI. The chain has TRBV2 and TRBJ2-7; 12 bases line up with TRBD2. The sample consisted of PBMCs, taken at disease progression, from a patient treated with ibrutinib. The sequence was obtained from a human donor with chronic lymphocytic leukemia. CDR3: CASNGLAGIFYEQYF. CDR3 DNA: TGTGCCTCCAACGGACTAGCGGGAATTTTCTACGAGCAGTACTTC.